This TCR beta chain is from a study of T cell repertoires in cytomegalovirus infection. This CDR3 has 15 residues. V was trimmed by 6 bases and J by 1 base, leaving 18 bases between them. CDR1 is DFQATT and CDR2 is SNEGSKA in the germline V gene (reference sequence). TCRdb re-called the reads through MiXCR, storing one row per CDR3 protein. The sample includes under 120,000 distinct CDR3 sequences, over 40% of them seen just once. As concerns this clonotype: The antigen remains unidentified.

This rearrangement joins TRBV20-1 to TRBJ1-1; D may be TRBD1 (5 bases). The sample in question was CD8+ T cells from cultured PBMCs, obtained from culture after CMV antigen stimulation. The sequence was collected from a human donor in good health (CMV status not recorded). Some clones in this sample may be carry-over from other donors' samples. CDR3 region: CSALDTGLPNTEAFF. The CDR3 region has the DNA TGCAGTGCACTGGACACCGGGCTCCCGAACACTGAAGCTTTCTTT.